The present TCR beta chain was sequenced within a study of T cells in Graves' hyperthyroidism and ophthalmopathy. Between the trimmed V and J ends, which lost 0 bases and 1 base, there was a span of 13 bases. Per the germline V gene, CDR1 is SGDLS and CDR2 is YYNGEE. This CDR3 is 16 amino acids long. Calling Graves' hyperthyroidism stable meant ophthalmopathy did not progress within 18 months. There were TCR beta CDR3 regions amplified from RNA transcripts. The TCR CDR3 first-round RT-PCR relied on the HTBI primer set. TCRdb reanalysed the multiplex PCR reads using MiXCR and keeps one entry per CDR3 protein. The sample holds approximately 400,000 distinct CDR3 sequences, around 16% seen once.

Material: blood. This sequence joins TRBV9 and TRBJ1-1; D remains ambiguous. This receptor was obtained from a young woman with Graves' hyperthyroidism. The CDR3 region is CASSVDPYRENTEAFF. CDR3 DNA sequence: TGTGCCAGCAGCGTAGACCCCTACCGCGAGAACACTGAAGCTTTCTTT.